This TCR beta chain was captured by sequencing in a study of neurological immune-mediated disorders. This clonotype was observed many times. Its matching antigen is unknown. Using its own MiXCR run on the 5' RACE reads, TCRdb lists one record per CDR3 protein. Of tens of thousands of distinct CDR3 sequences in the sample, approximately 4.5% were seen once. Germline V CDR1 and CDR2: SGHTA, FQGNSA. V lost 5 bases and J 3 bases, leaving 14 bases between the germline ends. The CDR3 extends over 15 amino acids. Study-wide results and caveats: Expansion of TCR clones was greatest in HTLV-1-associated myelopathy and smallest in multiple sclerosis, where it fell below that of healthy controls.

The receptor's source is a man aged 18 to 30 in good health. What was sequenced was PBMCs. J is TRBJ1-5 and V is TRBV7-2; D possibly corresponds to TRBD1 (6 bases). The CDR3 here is CASSPTTGTNQPQHF. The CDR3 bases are TGTGCCAGCAGCCCGACTACAGGGACCAATCAGCCCCAGCATTTT.